This record looks at one T cell receptor (beta chain) sequence and its context. The antigen is undetermined. Assay used: immunoSEQ multiplex PCR; TCRdb lists only in-frame clones, some missing. Found here are tens of thousands of clones, roughly 77% of them singletons; the top ten hold 20% to 25%. It was focal radiation plus CTLA-4 blockade with ipilimumab that patients with chemo-refractory metastatic non-small-cell lung cancer received. CDR3 length equals 15 residues. Germline CDR1 is MNHNY and CDR2 is SVGAGI (reference sequence). Trimming cost V 0 bases and J 4 bases; bases outside gene matches: 5. The sample is drawn from a study of radiotherapy plus CTLA-4 blockade in lung cancer. Overall study context: Of the patients, about 20% showed objective responses and under 40% attained disease control. Study-level results: Blood saw expansion of tumor-derived TCR clones after radiotherapy plus ipilimumab.

The specimen was peripheral blood, collected from a patient treated with radiotherapy plus ipilimumab. This TCR was sampled from a human donor with non-small cell lung cancer that progressed on radiotherapy plus ipilimumab. The chain recombines TRBV6-6 with TRBJ2-5, with 7 bases aligning to TRBD1. CDR3 sequence (DNA): TGTGCCAGCAGTTACTCCTCACAGGGGCCAGAGACCCAGTACTTC. Translated: CASSYSSQGPETQYF.